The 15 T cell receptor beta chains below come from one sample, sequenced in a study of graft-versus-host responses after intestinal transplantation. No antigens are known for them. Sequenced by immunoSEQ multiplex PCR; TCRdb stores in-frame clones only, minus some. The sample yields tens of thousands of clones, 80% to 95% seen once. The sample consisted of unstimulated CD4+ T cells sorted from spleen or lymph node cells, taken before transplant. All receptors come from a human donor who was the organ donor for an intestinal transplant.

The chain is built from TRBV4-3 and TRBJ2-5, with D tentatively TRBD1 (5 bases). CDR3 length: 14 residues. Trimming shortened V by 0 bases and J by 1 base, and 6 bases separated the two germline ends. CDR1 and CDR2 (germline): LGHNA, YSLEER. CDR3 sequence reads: CASSQDQGQETQYF. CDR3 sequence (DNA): TGCGCCAGCAGCCAAGACCAGGGCCAAGAGACCCAGTACTTC.

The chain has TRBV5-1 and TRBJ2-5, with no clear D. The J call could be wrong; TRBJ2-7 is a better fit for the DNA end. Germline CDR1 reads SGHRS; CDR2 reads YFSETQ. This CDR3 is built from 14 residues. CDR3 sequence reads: CASRQQDLAYEQYF. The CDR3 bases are TGCGCCAGCCGACAACAAGATTTGGCCTACGAGCAGTACTTC.

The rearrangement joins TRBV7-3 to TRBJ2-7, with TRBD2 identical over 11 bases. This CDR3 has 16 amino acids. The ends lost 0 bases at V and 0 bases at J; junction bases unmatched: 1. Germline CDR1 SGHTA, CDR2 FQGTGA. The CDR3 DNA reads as TGTGCCAGCAGCTTAACAGGGACTAGCGGCTCCTACGAGCAGTACTTC. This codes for CASSLTGTSGSYEQYF.

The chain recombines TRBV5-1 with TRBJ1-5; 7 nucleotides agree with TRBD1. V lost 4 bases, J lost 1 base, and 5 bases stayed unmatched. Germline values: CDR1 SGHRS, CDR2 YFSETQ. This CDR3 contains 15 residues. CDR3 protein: CASSLGGQSNQPQHF. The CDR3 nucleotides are TGCGCCAGCAGCCTCGGGGGACAGAGCAATCAGCCCCAGCATTTT.

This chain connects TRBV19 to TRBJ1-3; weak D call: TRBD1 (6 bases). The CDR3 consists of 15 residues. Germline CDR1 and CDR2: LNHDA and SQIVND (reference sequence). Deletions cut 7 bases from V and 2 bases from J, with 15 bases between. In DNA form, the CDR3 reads TGTGCCAGTACCGACGACAGGTCCGCTGGAAACACCATATATTTT. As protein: CASTDDRSAGNTIYF.

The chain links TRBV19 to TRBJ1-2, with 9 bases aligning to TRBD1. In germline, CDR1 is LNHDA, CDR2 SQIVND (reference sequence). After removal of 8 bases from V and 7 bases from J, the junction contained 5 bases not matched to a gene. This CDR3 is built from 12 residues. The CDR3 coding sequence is TGTGCCAGTTTCGGACAGGGGAGTGGCTACACCTTC. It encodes CASFGQGSGYTF.

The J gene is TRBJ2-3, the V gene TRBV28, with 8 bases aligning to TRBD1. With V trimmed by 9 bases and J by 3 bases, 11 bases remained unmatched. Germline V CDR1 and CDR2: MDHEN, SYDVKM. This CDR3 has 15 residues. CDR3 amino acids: CASSLQGVVTDTQYF. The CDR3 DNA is TGTGCCAGTTCTTTACAGGGGGTAGTAACAGATACGCAGTATTTT.

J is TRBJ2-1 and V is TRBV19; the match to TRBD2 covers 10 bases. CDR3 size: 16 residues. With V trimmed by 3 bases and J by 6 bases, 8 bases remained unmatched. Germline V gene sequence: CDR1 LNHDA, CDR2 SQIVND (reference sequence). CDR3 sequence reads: CASSILAGGHPNEQFF. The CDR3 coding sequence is TGTGCCAGTAGTATTTTAGCGGGAGGACACCCCAATGAGCAGTTCTTC.

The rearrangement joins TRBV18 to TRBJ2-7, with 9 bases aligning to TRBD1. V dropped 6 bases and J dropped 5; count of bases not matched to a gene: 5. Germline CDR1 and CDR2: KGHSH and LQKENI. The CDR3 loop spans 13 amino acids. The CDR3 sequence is CASSPGQGNEQYF. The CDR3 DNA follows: TGTGCCAGCTCGCCGGGACAGGGTAACGAGCAGTACTTC.

CDR3 in DNA: TGTGCCAGCCGTTGGGCAGGGGAGACCCAGTACTTC. Protein sequence: CASRWAGETQYF. The chain links TRBV28 to TRBJ2-5; weak D call: TRBD1 (5 bases). This CDR3 has 12 amino acids. Germline CDR1 and CDR2: MDHEN and SYDVKM. Trimming took off 8 bases at V and 5 bases at J, with 12 bases between the two ends.

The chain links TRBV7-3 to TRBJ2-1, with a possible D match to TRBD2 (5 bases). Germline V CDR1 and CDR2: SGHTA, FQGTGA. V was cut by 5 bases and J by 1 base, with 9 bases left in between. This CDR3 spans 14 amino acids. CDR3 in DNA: TGTGCCAGCAGCCCGAGCGGTTCCTACAATGAGCAGTTCTTC. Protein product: CASSPSGSYNEQFF.

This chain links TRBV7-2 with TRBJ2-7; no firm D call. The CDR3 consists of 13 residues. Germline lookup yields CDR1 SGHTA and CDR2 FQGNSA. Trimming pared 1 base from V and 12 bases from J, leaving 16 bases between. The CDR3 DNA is TGTGCCAGCAGCTTAGGGGCCCAGCAGGCAGGGTACTTC. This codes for CASSLGAQQAGYF.

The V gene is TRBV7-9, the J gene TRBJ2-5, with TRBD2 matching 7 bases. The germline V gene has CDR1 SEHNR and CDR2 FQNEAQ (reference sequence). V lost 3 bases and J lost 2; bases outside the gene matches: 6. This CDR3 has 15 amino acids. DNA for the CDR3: TGTGCCAGCAGCTTTCTTCGGGGAGGGCAAGAGACCCAGTACTTC. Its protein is CASSFLRGGQETQYF.

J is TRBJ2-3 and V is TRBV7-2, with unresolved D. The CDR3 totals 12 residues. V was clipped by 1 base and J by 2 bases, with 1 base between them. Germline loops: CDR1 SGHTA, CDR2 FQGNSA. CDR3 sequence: CASSLDTDTQYF. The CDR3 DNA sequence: TGTGCCAGCAGCTTAGACACAGATACGCAGTATTTT.

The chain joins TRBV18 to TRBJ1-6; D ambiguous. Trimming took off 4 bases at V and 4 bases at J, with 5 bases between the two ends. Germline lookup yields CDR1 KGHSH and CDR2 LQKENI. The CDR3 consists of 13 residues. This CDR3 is CASSQGYNSPLHF. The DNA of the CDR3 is TGTGCCAGCTCACAGGGATATAATTCACCCCTCCACTTT. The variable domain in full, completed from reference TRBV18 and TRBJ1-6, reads NAGVMQNPRHLVRRRGQEARLRCSPMKGHSHVYWYRQLPEEGLKFMVYLQKENIIDESGMPKERFSAEFPKEGPSILRIQQVVRGDSAAYFCASSQGYNSPLHFGNGTRLTVT.